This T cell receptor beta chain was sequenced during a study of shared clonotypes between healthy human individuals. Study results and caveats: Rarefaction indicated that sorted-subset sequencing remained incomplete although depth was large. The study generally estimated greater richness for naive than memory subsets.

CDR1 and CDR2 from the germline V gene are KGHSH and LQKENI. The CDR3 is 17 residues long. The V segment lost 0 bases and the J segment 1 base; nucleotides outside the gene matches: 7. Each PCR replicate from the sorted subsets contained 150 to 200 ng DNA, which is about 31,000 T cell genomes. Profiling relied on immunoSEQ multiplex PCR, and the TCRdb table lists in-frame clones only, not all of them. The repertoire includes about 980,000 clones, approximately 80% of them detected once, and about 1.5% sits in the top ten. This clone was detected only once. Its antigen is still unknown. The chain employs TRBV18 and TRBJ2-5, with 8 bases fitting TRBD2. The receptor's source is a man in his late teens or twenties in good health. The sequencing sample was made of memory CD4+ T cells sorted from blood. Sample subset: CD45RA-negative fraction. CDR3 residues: CASSPPSSGSIQETQYF. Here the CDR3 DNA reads TGTGCCAGCTCACCACCGAGCAGCGGGAGCATCCAAGAGACCCAGTACTTC.